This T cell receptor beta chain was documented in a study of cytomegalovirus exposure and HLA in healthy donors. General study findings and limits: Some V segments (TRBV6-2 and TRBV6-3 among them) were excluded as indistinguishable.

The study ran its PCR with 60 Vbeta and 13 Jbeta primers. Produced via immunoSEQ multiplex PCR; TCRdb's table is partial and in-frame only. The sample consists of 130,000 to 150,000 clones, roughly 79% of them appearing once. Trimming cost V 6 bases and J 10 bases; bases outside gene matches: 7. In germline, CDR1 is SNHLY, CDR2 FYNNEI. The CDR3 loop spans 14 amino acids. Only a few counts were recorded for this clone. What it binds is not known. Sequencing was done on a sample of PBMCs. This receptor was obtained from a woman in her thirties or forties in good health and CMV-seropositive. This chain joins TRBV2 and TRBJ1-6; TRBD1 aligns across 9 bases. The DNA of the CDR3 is TGTGCCAGCAGCGTACAGGGGGCTTTCTCACCCCTCCACTTT. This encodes CASSVQGAFSPLHF.